Here is one TCR beta chain with its context. The data were produced by immunoSEQ multiplex PCR, yet TCRdb's version contains in-frame clones alone and is incomplete. This sample has tens of thousands of clones, with approximately 92% found just once. The sample originates from a study of T cell changes during pregnancy in multiple sclerosis. This receptor was taken from a female donor in good health, enrolled as a control in a pregnancy study. The sequencing used peripheral blood, collected in the second trimester of pregnancy.

The CDR3 bases are TGTGCCAGCAGTTTTGAGCGGGGGGTACCACAAGAGACCCAGTACTTC. It is translated as CASSFERGVPQETQYF. V is TRBV27 and J is TRBJ2-5; 9 bases are a match to TRBD2. The CDR3 loop spans 16 amino acids. Losses at the gene ends were 3 bases for V and 2 bases for J; bases not matched to a gene: 7. From germline, CDR1 is MNHEY and CDR2 SMNVEV (reference sequence).